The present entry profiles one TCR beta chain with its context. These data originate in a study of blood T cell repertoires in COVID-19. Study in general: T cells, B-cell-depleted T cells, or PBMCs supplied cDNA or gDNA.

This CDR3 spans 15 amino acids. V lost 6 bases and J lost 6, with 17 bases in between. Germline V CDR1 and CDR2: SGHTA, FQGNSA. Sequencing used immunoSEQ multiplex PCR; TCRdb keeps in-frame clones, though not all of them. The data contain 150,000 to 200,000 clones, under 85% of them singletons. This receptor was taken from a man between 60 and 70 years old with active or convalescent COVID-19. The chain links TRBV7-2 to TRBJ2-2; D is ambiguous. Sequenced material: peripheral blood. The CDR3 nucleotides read TGTGCCAGCAGTCCTTATATAGGAGACGCCGGGGAGCTGTTTTTT. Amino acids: CASSPYIGDAGELFF.